The clone carrying this T cell receptor beta chain was found a few times. Its antigen is not identified. Construction of the TCR beta libraries employed iRepertoire HTBI primers in conjunction with Arm-PCR of CDR3 regions. TCRdb re-derived calls from the multiplex PCR reads in MiXCR, one entry per CDR3 protein. The sample holds 600,000 to 850,000 distinct CDR3 sequences, around 30% seen once. V lost 5 bases, J lost 0 bases, and 3 bases stayed unmatched. Germline CDR1 SGHAT, CDR2 FQNNGV. This CDR3 has 15 residues. The data originate from a study of regulatory T cells in long-lasting Graves disease. Whole-study findings and limits: Relative to newly diagnosed Graves' patients, persistent ones had lower TCR diversity.

As for time point: persistent/refractory GD, antithyroid drugs over 5 years with positive TRAb. Isolated PBMC RNA provided the starting material for the TCR library. Sequenced here: peripheral blood mononuclear cells (PBMCs), sampled when the disease was refractory, from a patient treated with antithyroid drugs. The TCR comes from a female donor with Graves disease. This sequence joins TRBV11-2 and TRBJ2-3, with TRBD2 matching 9 bases. The CDR3 loop reads CASSHGTSSTDTQYF. The CDR3 region has the DNA TGTGCCAGCAGCCACGGGACTAGCAGCACAGATACGCAGTATTTT.